This entry lists 23 T cell receptor beta chains sequenced from one sample in a study of T-cell reconstitution after alpha-beta-depleted transplantation in children (dated by TCRdb to about 2016). The time point label here, explained by the study, means: day 60 (about 2 months) after transplantation. This specimen's treatment or condition label, per the study, means: allogeneic hematopoietic cell transplantation with graft depleted of TCRalphabeta T cells and CD19 B cells. The library was prepared using PCR. The sequencing machine was an Illumina HiSeq 2500. To normalize quantification of the TCRbeta repertoire, the TCR libraries were built with molecular barcoding that relied on unique molecular identifiers. TCRdb itself trimmed the public reads at Q25 with fastp, ran MiXCR and retained productive beta chains. CDR3 protein sequences are deduplicated, and each keeps its most common genes and DNA. The sample yields around 94,000 distinct CDR3 sequences; 4.5% to 7.5% were counted once. Around 5.6% of the sample belongs to the ten largest clones.

The starting material was PBMCs, mostly from graft donor cells, obtained 60 days after TCRalphabeta/CD19-depleted stem cell transplant. The receptors stem from a female patient between 2 and 10 years old who had a stem cell transplant for Fanconi anemia, so the T cells may come from the graft donor.

This clonotype appeared many times. The chain links TRBV5-1 to TRBJ2-5; 10 nucleotides align to TRBD2. V gave up 0 bases and J gave up 4 bases; unmatched junction bases: 6. Germline values: CDR1 SGHRS, CDR2 YFSETQ. The CDR3 spans 16 residues. The CDR3 DNA is TGCGCCAGCAGCTTGGAAGCGGGGGGGCCGGGAGAGACCCAGTACTTC. This sequence encodes CASSLEAGGPGETQYF.

This clonotype was recorded many times. The chain is built from TRBV27 and TRBJ1-1; unclear D gene. The CDR3 sequence is 14 residues long. V lost 7 bases, J lost 3 bases, and 15 bases lay in between. Germline-derived CDR1 and CDR2 are MNHEY and SMNVEV (reference sequence). CDR3 protein: CASKVGVPYTEAFF. The CDR3 nucleotides read TGTGCCAGCAAGGTGGGAGTCCCCTACACTGAAGCTTTCTTT.

The chain joins TRBV9 to TRBJ2-1; TRBD2 agrees at 16 bases. The CDR3 has 18 amino acids. Trimming took 3 bases from V and 4 from J; bases not matched to a gene: 7. Germline lookup yields CDR1 SGDLS and CDR2 YYNGEE. This CDR3 is CASSGGLAGGQPYNEQFF. The CDR3 nucleotides are TGTGCCAGCAGCGGGGGACTAGCGGGGGGGCAACCATACAATGAGCAGTTCTTC.

This clonotype was seen repeatedly, ten times or more. The chain is built from TRBV7-9 and TRBJ1-1; 8 nucleotides match TRBD1. J was trimmed by 10 bases and V by 2 bases; bases with no gene match: 6. The CDR3 runs 13 residues. Germline V CDR1 and CDR2: SEHNR, FQNEAQ (reference sequence). CDR3 nucleotide sequence: TGTGCCAGCAGCTTACGACAGGGGTTGATAGCTTTCTTT. Translation gives CASSLRQGLIAFF.

This clonotype has a count of ten or more. V and J are TRBV5-6 and TRBJ2-1; D gene unclear. This CDR3 is built from 15 residues. Germline V lookup: CDR1 SGHDT, CDR2 YYEEEE. V lost 4 bases, J lost 4 bases, and 15 bases lay in between. The CDR3 coding sequence is TGTGCCAGCAGCCTGGTGGGTAACACTTACAATGAGCAGTTCTTC. Its translation: CASSLVGNTYNEQFF. Based on the CDR3 plus reference TRBV5-6 and TRBJ2-1, the full variable domain is DAGVTQSPTHLIKTRGQQVTLRCSPKSGHDTVSWYQQALGQGPQFIFQYYEEEERQRGNFPDRFSGHQFPNYSSELNVNALLLGDSALYLCASSLVGNTYNEQFFGPGTRLTVL.

This clonotype has ten or more counts. The CDR3 is CASSRDRGVYGYTF. CDR3 nucleotides: TGTGCCAGCAGCCGGGACAGGGGGGTCTATGGCTACACCTTC. The gene calls are TRBV11-2 and TRBJ1-2; the match to TRBD1 covers 11 bases. CDR1 and CDR2 from the germline V gene are SGHAT and FQNNGV. The trim removed 5 bases at V and 4 bases at J, leaving 3 bases unmatched. The length of the CDR3 is 14 residues.

Only a few counts were recorded for this clonotype. The rearrangement links TRBV6-5 to TRBJ1-5; the D is unclear. Germline CDR1 and CDR2: MNHEY and SVGAGI. The CDR3 contains 15 residues. V lost 9 bases to trimming and J lost 0 bases, with 15 bases between them. CDR3 coding DNA: TGTGCCAGTATGAGTCGACGGCATAGCAATCAGCCCCAGCATTTT. This encodes CASMSRRHSNQPQHF.

V is TRBV27 and J is TRBJ2-5, with 11 bases fitting TRBD2. With 5 bases clipped from V and 4 bases from J, the junction kept 6 bases outside the gene matches. CDR3 size: 15 residues. Germline values: CDR1 MNHEY, CDR2 SMNVEV (reference sequence). The CDR3 region has the DNA TGTGCCAGCAGTCCTCCCGGACTAGCGGGAGAGACCCAGTACTTC. This gives the protein CASSPPGLAGETQYF.

This clonotype was recorded a few times. The chain has TRBV29-1 and TRBJ2-3, with 11 positions matching TRBD2. The CDR3 is 14 amino acids. V lost 3 bases to trimming and J lost 4 bases; unmatched junction nucleotides: 3. The germline gives CDR1 SQVTM, CDR2 ANQGSEA. The CDR3 DNA sequence: TGCAGCGTTGACACTAGCGGGGGTCCAGATACGCAGTATTTT. Encoded protein: CSVDTSGGPDTQYF.

This clonotype has only a few counts. This chain connects TRBV7-6 to TRBJ2-6, with 16 bases matching TRBD2. The V gene end was trimmed by 5 bases and the J gene end by 2 bases; junction bases not matched to a gene: 3. The CDR3 contains 18 residues. Germline lookup yields CDR1 SGHVS and CDR2 FNYEAQ. CDR3 amino acids: CASSLGLAGGPGANVLTF. The CDR3 DNA follows: TGTGCCAGCAGCCTGGGACTAGCGGGGGGGCCTGGGGCCAACGTCCTGACTTTC. The whole variable domain, remainder taken from reference TRBV7-6 and TRBJ2-6, is GAGVSQSPRYKVTKRGQDVALRCDPISGHVSLYWYRQALGQGPEFLTYFNYEAQQDKSGLPNDRFSAERPEGSISTLTIQRTEQRDSAMYRCASSLGLAGGPGANVLTFGAGSRLTVL.

This clonotype was seen at least ten times. V and J are TRBV3-1 and TRBJ2-7; 7 nucleotides match TRBD1. The CDR3 has 13 residues. The V gene end was trimmed by 2 bases and the J gene end by 6 bases; junction bases not matched to a gene: 4. Germline CDR1 and CDR2: LGHDT and YNNKEL (reference sequence). This CDR3 is CASSQLRDSEQYF. The CDR3 DNA follows: TGTGCCAGCAGCCAACTCCGGGACAGCGAGCAGTACTTC.

This clonotype occurred many times. The V gene is TRBV20-1, the J gene TRBJ2-6, with D perhaps assigned TRBD1 or TRBD2 (5 bases each). The germline V and J ends were trimmed by 3 bases and 3 bases, with 6 bases remaining between them. This CDR3 has 13 amino acids. Germline V gives CDR1 DFQATT, CDR2 SNEGSKA (reference sequence). The CDR3, as DNA: TGCAGTGCTAGTGGGGGTGGGGCCAACGTCCTGACTTTC. Translated: CSASGGGANVLTF.

This clonotype was observed many times. The chain joins TRBV20-1 to TRBJ2-7, with 9 bases fitting TRBD2. The ends lost 6 bases at V and 2 bases at J; junction bases unmatched: 5. The CDR3 is made up of 13 amino acids. Per germline, CDR1 DFQATT and CDR2 SNEGSKA (reference sequence). CDR3: CSAKTSGTYEQYF. The CDR3 nucleotides read TGCAGTGCGAAGACTAGCGGTACCTACGAGCAGTACTTC.

The sample holds many counts of this clonotype. The chain carries TRBV5-1 and TRBJ2-1, with TRBD2 matching 10 bases. V shed 4 bases and J 8 bases; nucleotides not matched to a gene: 18. CDR3 length: 18 amino acids. From germline, CDR1 is SGHRS and CDR2 YFSETQ. The CDR3, as DNA: TGCGCCAGCAGCCGGAACGGGAGGACTAGCGGAGACGGGGATGAGCAGTTCTTC. Its translation: CASSRNGRTSGDGDEQFF.

The V call is TRBV20-1, the J call TRBJ2-7; maybe TRBD2 (6 bases). CDR1 and CDR2 from the germline V gene are DFQATT and SNEGSKA (reference sequence). With 0 bases removed from V and 4 bases from J, the gap between germline ends came to 13 bases. CDR3 length: 14 amino acids. This CDR3 is CSARDAGLMYEQYF. CDR3 sequence (DNA): TGCAGTGCTAGAGATGCCGGACTAATGTACGAGCAGTACTTC.

This clonotype was seen at least ten times. The chain employs TRBV5-1 and TRBJ2-2; 9 bases line up with TRBD1. This CDR3 has 15 amino acids. The germline V gene encodes CDR1 SGHRS and CDR2 YFSETQ. J was trimmed by 6 bases and V by 6 bases; bases with no gene match: 9. CDR3: CASTAQGAKPGELFF. The CDR3 DNA is TGCGCCAGCACAGCACAGGGGGCGAAACCCGGGGAGCTGTTTTTT.

This clonotype came up many times. The rearrangement links TRBV6-2 or TRBV6-3 to TRBJ2-1; weak D call: TRBD2 (5 bases). Trimming took off 3 bases at V and 8 bases at J, with 8 bases between the two ends. The CDR3 is 12 residues long. CDR1 is MNHEY, CDR2 SVGEGT, per germline. The CDR3 protein is CASSYAGYEQFF. CDR3 in DNA: TGTGCCAGCAGTTATGCGGGCTATGAGCAGTTCTTC.

This clonotype has a handful of counts. The chain couples TRBV27 to TRBJ2-4, with D possibly matching TRBD2 (6 bases). CDR1 is MNHEY, CDR2 SMNVEV, per germline (reference sequence). The CDR3 runs to 16 residues. Trimming cost V 6 bases and J 0 bases, with 15 bases left between them. In DNA, the CDR3 is TGTGCCAGCAGCCCACGGGAGATTCTAGCCAAAAACATTCAGTACTTC. Protein product: CASSPREILAKNIQYF.

In its sample, this clonotype was seen many times. The CDR3 region is CASSPGLAGGPDTQYF. The CDR3 DNA is TGCGCCAGCAGCCCTGGACTAGCGGGAGGGCCAGATACGCAGTATTTT. The chain employs TRBV5-1 and TRBJ2-3; 15 bases match TRBD2. The CDR3 is made up of 16 amino acids. Germline V gene sequence: CDR1 SGHRS, CDR2 YFSETQ. V was clipped by 4 bases and J by 4 bases; unmatched bases: 4.

This clonotype was seen many times. The junction departs from the called germline gene at one end, perhaps through a read error. The V call is TRBV7-2, the J call TRBJ2-3; possible D gene TRBD1, 6 bases. Germline CDR1 is SGHTA and CDR2 is FQGNSA. The CDR3 spans 14 residues. The CDR3 loop is CASSFRKGDRTQCF. The CDR3 DNA is TGTGCCAGCAGCTTCCGGAAGGGGGACCGTACGCAGTGTTTT.

This clonotype appeared many times. The chain uses TRBV28 and TRBJ2-7; maybe TRBD1 (5 bases). Per the germline V gene, CDR1 is MDHEN and CDR2 is SYDVKM. The length of the CDR3 is 14 residues. Between the trimmed V and J ends, which lost 6 bases and 0 bases, there was a span of 12 bases. CDR3 coding DNA: TGTGCCAGCAGGGGGTGGGGCGTCTCCTACGAGCAGTACTTC. It codes for CASRGWGVSYEQYF.

This clonotype showed up many times. V is TRBV7-9 and J is TRBJ2-5; 7 nucleotides agree with TRBD2. CDR3 length: 14 amino acids. With 5 bases clipped from V and 1 base from J, the junction kept 4 bases outside the gene matches. Germline values: CDR1 SEHNR, CDR2 FQNEAQ (reference sequence). Written as DNA, the CDR3 is TGTGCCAGCAGCCCAGGGACTACCCAAGAGACCCAGTACTTC. Its translation: CASSPGTTQETQYF.

The V gene is TRBV14, the J gene TRBJ2-3; the match to TRBD2 covers 11 bases. This CDR3 contains 16 residues. From germline, CDR1 is SGHDN and CDR2 FVKESK. V lost 3 bases and J lost 3; bases outside the gene matches: 5. DNA of the CDR3: TGTGCCAGCAGCCACACGACTAGCGGGGCTACAGATACGCAGTATTTT. It translates to CASSHTTSGATDTQYF.